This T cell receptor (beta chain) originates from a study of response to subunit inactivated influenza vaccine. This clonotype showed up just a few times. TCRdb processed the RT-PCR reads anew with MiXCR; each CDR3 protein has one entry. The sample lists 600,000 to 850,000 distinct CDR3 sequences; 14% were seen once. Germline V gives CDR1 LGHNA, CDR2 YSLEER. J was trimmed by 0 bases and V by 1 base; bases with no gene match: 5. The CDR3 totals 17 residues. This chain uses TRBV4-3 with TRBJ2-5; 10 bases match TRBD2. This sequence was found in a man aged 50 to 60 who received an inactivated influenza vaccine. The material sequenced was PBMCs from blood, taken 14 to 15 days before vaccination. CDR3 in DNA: TGCGCCAGCAGCCAAGGTAGCGGGAGGCCGTACCAAGAGACCCAGTACTTC. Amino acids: CASSQGSGRPYQETQYF.